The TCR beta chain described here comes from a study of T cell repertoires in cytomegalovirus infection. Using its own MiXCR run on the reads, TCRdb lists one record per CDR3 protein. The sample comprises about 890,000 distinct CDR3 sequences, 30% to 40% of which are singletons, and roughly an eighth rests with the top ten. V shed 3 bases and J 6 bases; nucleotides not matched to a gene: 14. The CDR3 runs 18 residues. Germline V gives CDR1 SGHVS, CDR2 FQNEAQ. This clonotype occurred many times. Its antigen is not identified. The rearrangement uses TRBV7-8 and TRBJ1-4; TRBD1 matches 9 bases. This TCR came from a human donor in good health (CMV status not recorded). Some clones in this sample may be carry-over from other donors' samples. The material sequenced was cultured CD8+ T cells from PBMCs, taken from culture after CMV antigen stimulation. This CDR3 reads CASSLVPGQGGEYEKLFF. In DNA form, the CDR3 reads TGTGCCAGCAGCTTGGTTCCGGGACAGGGAGGGGAGTATGAAAAACTGTTTTTT. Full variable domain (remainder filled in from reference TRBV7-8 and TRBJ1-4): GAGVSQSPRYKVAKRGQDVALRCDPISGHVSLFWYQQALGQGPEFLTYFQNEAQLDKSGLPSDRFFAERPEGSVSTLKIQRTQQEDSAVYLCASSLVPGQGGEYEKLFFGSGTQLSVL.